This TCR beta chain comes out of a study of neoadjuvant nivolumab and ipilimumab in lung cancer (TCRdb year 2020). Regarding the complete study: Intravenous nivolumab was dosed at 3 mg/kg on days 1, 15 and 29, and in the combination arm ipilimumab 1 mg/kg was added on day 1 only. The trial treated under 50 patients with operable NSCLC: about 23 were randomized to nivolumab monotherapy and around 20 to nivolumab plus ipilimumab. TCR repertoires were compared between pretherapy (baseline) peripheral blood and tumors resected at surgery after neoadjuvant immune checkpoint blockade. Matched pretherapy and resected tumor pairs were analyzed for seven patients, of whom four received nivolumab and three received nivolumab plus ipilimumab. The major pathologic response (MPR) rate in the intention-to-treat population in each study arm was designated as the primary trial endpoint. On the study overall, not on this receptor specifically: A positive correlation was observed between pretherapy blood TCR richness and richness in tumors resected after neoadjuvant therapy (Spearman R of about 0.82). No significant correlation was found between TCR clonality and pathologic tumor regression, and only a single major-pathologic-response sample was available for the analysis of TCR clonality versus pathologic tumor regression. From pretherapy to surgery, increases in tumor T-cell richness and clonality were observed in three of three dual-therapy tumors but in only two of four nivolumab-treated tumors. TCR richness and clonality were greater in resected tumors than in tumor-adjacent uninvolved lung, and increases were seen in more dual-therapy-treated tumors. A small number of samples was subjected to TCR sequencing.

This clone was observed a few times. The clone's antigen remains unknown. Within one base of it there is no much larger clone, and no base qualities were kept. Read against the paper, the sample's time point label means: pretherapy, before neoadjuvant immune checkpoint inhibitors. The samples were taken from NEOSTAR, a phase 2 randomized trial in operable NSCLC that tested neoadjuvant nivolumab or nivolumab plus ipilimumab, followed by surgery. Libraries were prepared through the immunoSEQ multiplex PCR assay. In the paper's pipeline: Richness and clonality were used to summarize the repertoires, and clones that significantly expanded or contracted between pre- and post-therapy samples were identified. Drawn from immuneACCESS, this table holds only the in-frame rearrangements with V and J called that TCRdb kept. Clones are partly lost; checked studies trace under half to an unresolved V gene and leave the rest unexplained. V and J calls and clone size come straight from that table; D and trimming were deduced from the DNA. This sample lists approximately 23,000 clones; roughly 84% were detected once. Roughly 23% of the sample lies in the top ten.

Trimming accounts for 5 bases at V and 5 bases at J, while the number of junction bases matched to no gene is 6. Via the germline V gene, CDR1 is SGHTA and CDR2 FQGTGA. Taken from cysteine to phenylalanine, the CDR3 has 14 residues. The kept DNA is CDR3 alone, 42 bases in frame from the first base. This specimen consisted of peripheral blood, obtained before neoadjuvant nivolumab, alone or with ipilimumab. The sequence links TRBV7-3 to TRBJ1-1; 9 nucleotides in the junction match TRBD1. This TCR derives from an adult with non-small cell lung cancer. At the DNA level, the sequence is TGTGCCAGCAGCGGACAGGGGCCGGGGACTGAAGCTTTCTTT. It translates as CASSGQGPGTEAFF.